The entry below describes one TCR beta chain. Its antigen is unidentified. This specimen comes from a study of shared clonotypes between healthy human individuals. The CDR3 length is 15 residues. Trimming cost V 0 bases and J 3 bases, with 9 bases left between them. Per germline, CDR1 SGHTA and CDR2 FQGNSA. On sorted subsets, replicate PCRs used about 180 ng DNA, or 30,000 or so T cell genomes. The repertoire was sequenced with immunoSEQ multiplex PCR; TCRdb's copy has only in-frame clones and lacks some. Of roughly 1,000,000 clones in the sample, around three quarters were seen once. Overall study results and limits: Clonotypes shared by all four sorted-subset donors had higher generation probabilities than non-shared clonotypes. As a rule, naive subsets had a larger estimated richness than memory subsets. Clonotype sharing among donors was expected to depend on sequencing depth.

Sequencing was performed on memory CD4+ T cells from PBMCs. Subset of the sample: CD45RA-negative fraction. This receptor was identified in a man younger than 30 in good health. Some clones in this sample may be carry-over from other donors' samples. The chain has TRBV7-2 and TRBJ1-5; the D is unclear. Written as DNA, the CDR3 is TGTGCCAGCAGCTTAGCTCGGGCGGTCAATCAGCCCCAGCATTTT. The encoded protein is CASSLARAVNQPQHF. Supplemented by reference TRBV7-2 and TRBJ1-5, the full variable domain reads GAGVSQSPSNKVTEKGKDVELRCDPISGHTALYWYRQSLGQGLEFLIYFQGNSAPDKSGLPSDRFSAERTGGSVSTLTIQRTQQEDSAVYLCASSLARAVNQPQHFGDGTRLSIL.